A selection of T cell receptor beta chains follows, all from one sample in a study of vaccination and CD4 T cells after COVID-19. No antigen has been assigned to these receptors. TCRdb reprocessed the PCR reads via MiXCR and lists one record per CDR3 protein. The data show around 13,000 distinct CDR3 sequences, approximately 61% seen once. The source was CD4+ T cells from blood, cultured in vitro, collected before SARS-CoV-2 vaccination. Receptor source: a human donor who had recovered from COVID-19. Both conserved end residues are part of each CDR3. A D gene is named only where the DNA matches it firmly. Rows may omit the clone size; those that give it use once, few, many or a size class.

few	TRBV27	TRBJ1-5	-	CASSLLGEGQPQHF	TGTGCCAGCAGTTTGTTGGGGGAAGGTCAGCCCCAGCATTTT
-	TRBV4-1	TRBJ1-1	-	CASSQPNDRQWNTEAFF	TGCGCCAGCAGCCAACCCAACGACCGACAGTGGAACACTGAAGCTTTCTTT
-	TRBV28	TRBJ1-4	-	CASLGVSRSNEKLFF	TGCGCCAGCCTGGGGGTATCGAGGTCTAATGAAAAACTGTTTTTT
-	TRBV28	TRBJ1-4	TRBD1	CASSTTGVIGEKLFF	TGTGCCAGTTCCACGACAGGGGTCATCGGGGAAAAACTGTTTTTT
few	TRBV6-1	TRBJ1-1	TRBD1	CASSRQGAIADTEAFF	TGTGCCAGCAGCCGACAGGGGGCGATTGCGGACACTGAAGCTTTCTTT
-	TRBV6-1	TRBJ2-2	TRBD1	CASSRRTGGIGELFF	TGTGCCAGCAGCCGAAGGACAGGGGGTATCGGGGAGCTGTTTTTT
few	TRBV6-1	TRBJ1-1	-	CASNRDEAFF	TGTGCCAGCAACAGAGATGAAGCTTTCTTT
-	TRBV21-1	TRBJ2-7	-	CASSKGDPCPSYEQYF	TGTGCCAGCAGCAAAGGGGACCCCTGTCCCTCCTACGAGCAGTACTTC
-	TRBV4-1	TRBJ2-7	TRBD2	CASSQGLTPSGSDYEQYF	TGCGCCAGCAGCCAAGGGTTAACGCCTAGCGGGAGTGACTACGAGCAGTACTTC
few	TRBV20-1	TRBJ1-2	-	CSANRRGDYGYTF	TGCAGTGCTAACCGGAGAGGAGACTATGGCTACACCTTC
-	TRBV6-5	TRBJ2-7	-	CASSYSEVGINEQYF	TGTGCCAGCAGTTACTCTGAGGTCGGGATTAACGAGCAGTACTTC
-	TRBV15	TRBJ1-1	-	CATSRDRDTEAFF	TGTGCCACCAGCAGAGATCGGGACACTGAAGCTTTCTTT
few	TRBV7-2	TRBJ2-3	-	CASSPPVTDTQYF	TGTGCCAGCAGCCCCCCAGTCACAGATACGCAGTATTTT
-	TRBV6-1	TRBJ1-2	-	CASSPRGVGEGYTF	TGTGCCAGCAGTCCCCGAGGAGTGGGGGAAGGCTACACCTTC
-	TRBV7-9	TRBJ1-2	-	CASSFGTLNYGYTF	TGTGCCAGCAGCTTCGGGACACTTAACTATGGCTACACCTTC
-	TRBV4-2	TRBJ1-2	TRBD1	CASSQGGTELYGYTF	TGTGCCAGCAGCCAAGGAGGGACAGAGTTATATGGCTACACCTTC
-	TRBV6-1	TRBJ2-5	-	CASSEMGHRAETQYF	TGTGCCAGCAGTGAAATGGGACATCGAGCAGAGACCCAGTACTTC
-	TRBV7-6	TRBJ2-7	TRBD2	CASSLAGRGVAGEQYF	TGTGCCAGCAGCTTAGCTGGTCGGGGGGTTGCGGGGGAGCAGTACTTC
-	TRBV19	TRBJ1-5	-	CASSPARDQPQHF	TGTGCCAGTAGCCCGGCCCGAGATCAGCCCCAGCATTTT
large	TRBV20-1	TRBJ2-2	-	CSASPDRRDIGELFF	TGCAGTGCTAGCCCGGACAGGAGGGACATCGGGGAGCTGTTTTTT
-	TRBV4-1	TRBJ1-1	-	CASSQDPRGGTEAFF	TGCGCCAGCAGCCAAGATCCCAGGGGAGGGACTGAAGCTTTCTTT
-	TRBV7-9	TRBJ2-1	-	CASSLVRLAFGEQFF	TGTGCCAGCAGCTTAGTGCGTCTAGCATTCGGTGAGCAGTTCTTC
-	TRBV7-2	TRBJ2-7	-	CASSLSPATPKEQYF	TGTGCCAGCAGCTTGAGTCCAGCCACACCTAAAGAGCAGTACTTC
-	TRBV28	TRBJ1-5	-	CASSPLEAYSNQPQHF	TGTGCCAGCAGTCCCCTTGAGGCGTATAGCAATCAGCCCCAGCATTTT
large	TRBV7-9	TRBJ1-5	-	CASSLEGGQPQHF	TGTGCCAGCAGCTTAGAAGGGGGTCAGCCCCAGCATTTT
-	TRBV7-9	TRBJ2-7	TRBD2	CASSLLAGVYEQYF	TGTGCCAGCAGCTTACTAGCGGGAGTCTACGAGCAGTACTTC
-	TRBV5-8	TRBJ2-5	-	CASSFDSLLWSETQYF	TGTGCCAGCAGCTTCGACAGCCTATTATGGAGTGAGACCCAGTACTTC
-	TRBV6-5	TRBJ2-7	-	CASSYSYGTYEQYF	TGTGCCAGCAGTTACTCGTACGGAACCTACGAGCAGTACTTC
-	TRBV6-1	TRBJ1-6	-	CASRGPGTNSPLHF	TGTGCCAGCAGGGGGCCAGGGACGAATTCACCCCTCCACTTT
once	TRBV6-1	TRBJ2-5	-	CASTRDSSGKTQYF	TGTGCCAGCACCCGGGACTCTTCTGGGAAGACCCAGTACTTC
-	TRBV27	TRBJ1-6	-	CASSLSVGGGAYSPLHF	TGTGCCAGCAGTTTATCGGTGGGGGGGGGGGCTTATTCACCCCTCCACTTT
-	TRBV20-1	TRBJ2-1	TRBD2	CSAAPSSGRSYNEQFF	TGCAGTGCTGCCCCTTCTAGCGGGAGGTCCTACAATGAGCAGTTCTTC
-	TRBV15	TRBJ2-6	-	CATSRPIGANVLTF	TGTGCCACCAGCAGACCGATTGGGGCCAACGTCCTGACTTTC
-	TRBV27	TRBJ1-3	-	CASSSHREGTGNTIYF	TGTGCCAGCAGTTCGCACAGGGAAGGAACTGGAAACACCATATATTTT
-	TRBV19	TRBJ1-1	-	CASLPRGSGRMNTEAFF	TGTGCCAGTTTGCCTAGAGGGTCAGGGCGGATGAACACTGAAGCTTTCTTT
few	TRBV27	TRBJ2-1	-	CASSSYRIDEQFF	TGTGCCAGCAGTTCCTACAGGATCGATGAGCAGTTCTTC
few	TRBV15	TRBJ2-2	TRBD1	CATSRGTGAHTGELFF	TGTGCCACCAGCAGAGGGACAGGGGCCCACACCGGGGAGCTGTTTTTT
-	TRBV18	TRBJ2-7	TRBD1	CASSPQDRLAYEQYF	TGTGCCAGCTCACCACAGGACAGGCTAGCCTACGAGCAGTACTTC
-	TRBV6-1	TRBJ1-2	-	CASSEMTELYGYTF	TGTGCCAGCAGTGAGATGACAGAGCTCTATGGCTACACCTTC
-	TRBV7-9	TRBJ1-6	-	CASSLDIRDSPLHF	TGCGCCAGCAGCTTAGATATACGGGATTCACCCCTCCACTTT
-	TRBV21-1	TRBJ1-5	-	CAGGGGRNQPQHF	TGTGCCGGAGGGGGCGGACGCAATCAGCCCCAGCATTTT
medium-sized	TRBV6-1	TRBJ2-3	-	CASSEVRPKVDTQYF	TGTGCCAGCAGTGAAGTACGCCCAAAAGTGGATACGCAGTATTTT
-	TRBV25-1	TRBJ1-2	-	CASSDSRGGYTF	TGTGCCAGCAGTGACTCCCGAGGGGGCTACACCTTC
-	TRBV7-9	TRBJ1-1	-	CASSRTDRSYTEAFF	TGTGCCAGCAGCCGGACCGACAGGAGTTACACTGAAGCTTTCTTT
-	TRBV2	TRBJ2-3	-	CASREAVSTDTQYF	TGTGCCAGCAGGGAAGCGGTGAGCACAGATACGCAGTATTTT
once	TRBV6-1	TRBJ1-2	-	CASSEMGGSYGYTF	TGTGCCAGCAGTGAGATGGGAGGAAGCTATGGCTACACCTTC
-	TRBV5-6	TRBJ1-2	TRBD1	CASSPRDRGYGYTF	TGTGCCAGCAGCCCACGGGACAGGGGCTATGGCTACACCTTC
once	TRBV27	TRBJ1-1	-	CASSLSRDTEAFF	TGTGCCAGCAGTTTATCGAGGGACACTGAAGCTTTCTTT
few	TRBV5-1	TRBJ2-5	-	CASSLDPTPQETQYF	TGCGCCAGCAGCTTGGACCCGACTCCCCAAGAGACCCAGTACTTC
-	TRBV2	TRBJ2-5	-	CASTILGVLRPQETQYF	TGTGCCAGCACCATCCTGGGGGTACTTCGTCCCCAAGAGACCCAGTACTTC
-	TRBV20-1	TRBJ1-1	-	CSARRPGGGTEAFF	TGCAGTGCTAGGCGCCCGGGGGGCGGCACTGAAGCTTTCTTT
few	TRBV6-1	TRBJ1-1	TRBD1	CASSRDRANTEAFF	TGTGCCAGCAGTCGGGACAGGGCGAACACTGAAGCTTTCTTT
-	TRBV14	TRBJ2-6	TRBD2	CASSRKALAGSSGANVLTF	TGTGCCAGCAGCCGAAAAGCCCTAGCGGGTAGCTCTGGGGCCAACGTCCTGACTTTC
large	TRBV20-1	TRBJ2-2	-	CSASRSTGELFF	TGCAGTGCTAGCCGATCCACCGGGGAGCTGTTTTTT
few	TRBV18	TRBJ2-7	-	CASSPAVGVGASYEQYF	TGTGCCAGCTCACCTGCGGTGGGTGTTGGGGCCTCCTACGAGCAGTACTTC
-	TRBV7-2	TRBJ2-7	TRBD1	CASSSRDRVSYEQYF	TGTGCCAGCAGCTCCCGGGACAGGGTCTCCTACGAGCAGTACTTC